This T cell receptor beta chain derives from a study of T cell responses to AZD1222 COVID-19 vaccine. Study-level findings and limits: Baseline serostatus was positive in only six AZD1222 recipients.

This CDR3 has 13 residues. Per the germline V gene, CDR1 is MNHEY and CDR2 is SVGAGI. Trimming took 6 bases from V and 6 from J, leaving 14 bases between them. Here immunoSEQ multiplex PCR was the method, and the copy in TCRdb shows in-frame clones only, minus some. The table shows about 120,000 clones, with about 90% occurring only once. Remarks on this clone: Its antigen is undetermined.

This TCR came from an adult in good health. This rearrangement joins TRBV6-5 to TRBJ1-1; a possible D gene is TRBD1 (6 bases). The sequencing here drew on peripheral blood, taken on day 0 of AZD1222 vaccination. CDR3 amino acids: CASRGHLEAEAFF. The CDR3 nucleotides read TGTGCCAGCAGGGGACACCTTGAGGCTGAAGCTTTCTTT.